The source of this T cell receptor (beta chain) is a study of blood T cell repertoires in COVID-19. At the level of the study: PBMCs, B-cell-depleted T cells, or T cells provided the cDNA or gDNA that made up the material.

Here immunoSEQ multiplex PCR was the method, and the copy in TCRdb shows in-frame clones only, minus some. The table lists approximately 210,000 clones, 84% of them singletons. This CDR3 is 11 amino acids long. The table lists this clone with a few counts. What was sequenced was peripheral blood. The V and J genes are TRBV21-1 and TRBJ2-7; the D call TRBD1 from the table was never checked on the DNA. TRBV21-1 is annotated as a pseudogene. The TCR was taken from a human donor in a cohort sampled during active COVID-19. The CDR3 loop is CASSTRQGRYF. DNA for the CDR3: TGTGCCAGCAGCACCCGACAGGGGAGGTACTTC.